This T cell receptor beta chain originates from a study of T cells after yellow fever vaccination. Study-wide points: At 96% for CD4 and 70% to 90% for CD8, most primary-vaccination clones showed up again after the booster.

This CDR3 contains 13 residues. Germline loops: CDR1 SQVTM, CDR2 ANQGSEA. V shed 5 bases, J shed 7 bases, and the junction held 9 bases outside the gene matches. On this clonotype itself: The target antigen is unknown.

In TCRdb, the 5' RACE reads were re-called with MiXCR into one record per CDR3 protein. The data hold a few hundred thousand distinct CDR3 sequences, with roughly 7% observed a single time. This chain joins TRBV29-1 and TRBJ1-2; 8 positions agree with TRBD1. This receptor was identified in a man between 18 and 35 years old who received the YFV17D yellow fever vaccine. This sample comprised PBMCs, obtained roughly 46 days after the first yellow fever vaccination. The CDR3 bases are TGCAGCGTTAAAGTGGGACAGGCGGGTGGCTACACCTTC. Protein product: CSVKVGQAGGYTF.